These 16 T cell receptor beta chains came from one sample sequenced in a study of T cells in Graves' hyperthyroidism and ophthalmopathy. TCR beta CDR3 region amplification was performed from RNA transcripts. Primed by the HTBI set, a first-round RT-PCR was run on the TCR CDR3. A single record per CDR3 protein comes from TCRdb applying MiXCR to the multiplex PCR reads. The table records about 180,000 distinct CDR3 sequences, over 15% of them present only once. The specimen was blood. These receptors originate from a woman aged 50 to 60 with Graves' hyperthyroidism.

This clonotype occurred many times. The J gene is TRBJ2-7, the V gene TRBV7-3, with 7 bases identical to TRBD2. V dropped 5 bases and J dropped 3; count of bases not matched to a gene: 10. The CDR3 runs to 15 residues. CDR1 and CDR2 from the germline V gene are SGHTA and FQGTGA. The CDR3 sequence is CASSPTTSRLYEQYF. The CDR3 DNA reads TGTGCCAGCAGCCCCACGACTAGCAGGCTCTACGAGCAGTACTTC.

The genes are TRBV2 and TRBJ1-2; 7 bases are a match to TRBD1. The ends lost 4 bases at V and 5 bases at J; junction bases unmatched: 4. Germline V CDR1 and CDR2: SNHLY, FYNNEI. The CDR3 has 13 residues. The CDR3 spells CASSAGQAYGYTF. Written as DNA, the CDR3 is TGTGCCAGCAGTGCTGGACAGGCGTATGGCTACACCTTC.

This clonotype was detected a few times. The CDR3 loop reads CATSREVGTGSETQYF. CDR3 DNA: TGTGCCACCAGCAGAGAGGTCGGGACAGGGTCGGAGACCCAGTACTTC. The chain is built from TRBV15 and TRBJ2-5; TRBD1 agrees at 9 bases. With V trimmed by 0 bases and J by 5 bases, 7 bases remained unmatched. Looked up from germline, CDR1 is LNHNV and CDR2 is YYDKDF (reference sequence). The CDR3 extends over 16 amino acids.

This clonotype was observed many times. The chain carries TRBV12-3 or TRBV12-4 and TRBJ1-1, with 7 bases identical to TRBD1. The CDR3 has 15 residues. With V trimmed by 3 bases and J by 1 base, 5 bases remained unmatched. The CDR3 spells CASSFRQGRNTEAFF. CDR3 nucleotides: TGTGCCAGCAGTTTCCGACAGGGCAGGAACACTGAAGCTTTCTTT.

This clonotype showed up many times. The chain has TRBV6-1 and TRBJ2-2; 9 nucleotides align to TRBD1. The CDR3 contains 14 residues. The V gene end was trimmed by 8 bases and the J gene end by 1 base; junction bases not matched to a gene: 2. Per the germline V gene, CDR1 is MNHNS and CDR2 is SASEGT. As DNA, the CDR3 is TGTGCCAGCTCGACAGGGGGGAACACCGGGGAGCTGTTTTTT. It specifies CASSTGGNTGELFF.

The rearrangement links TRBV20-1 to TRBJ1-4; 10 bases line up with TRBD1. Germline V CDR1 and CDR2: DFQATT, SNEGSKA (reference sequence). V lost 4 bases to trimming and J lost 7 bases; unmatched junction nucleotides: 6. The length of the CDR3 is 14 residues. The DNA of the CDR3 is TGCAGTGCTAATATAGGGACAGGGGTTGAAAAACTGTTTTTT. It yields the protein CSANIGTGVEKLFF.

In its sample, this clonotype was seen many times. This rearrangement joins TRBV5-1 to TRBJ1-1; 7 bases map to TRBD1. The V segment lost 4 bases and the J segment 3 bases; nucleotides outside the gene matches: 6. The CDR3 is 14 residues long. Germline CDR1 reads SGHRS; CDR2 reads YFSETQ. Here the CDR3 DNA reads TGCGCCAGCAGCCCCCAGGGGGGTTACACTGAAGCTTTCTTT. Its translation is CASSPQGGYTEAFF.

For this clonotype: A much larger clone is a single base away; this may be a read error. The gene calls are TRBV2 and TRBJ1-4, with D unresolved. This CDR3 comprises 12 residues. CDR1 SNHLY and CDR2 FYNNEI come from the germline V gene. CDR3 region: CASTEMGEKLFF. CDR3 nucleotides: TGTGCCAGCACTGAAATGGGTGAAAAACTGTTTTTT. Full variable domain (rest looked up from reference TRBV2 and TRBJ1-4): EPEVTQTPSHQVTQMGQEVILRCVPISNHLYFYWYRQILGQKVEFLVSFYNNEISEKSEIFDDQFSVERPDGSNFTLKIRSTKLEDSAMYFCASTEMGEKLFFGSGTQLSVL.

This clonotype was counted at least ten times. This rearrangement joins TRBV2 to TRBJ2-3, with 9 bases identical to TRBD1. Germline V lookup: CDR1 SNHLY, CDR2 FYNNEI. The CDR3 length is 13 residues. Losses at the gene ends were 6 bases for V and 4 bases for J; bases not matched to a gene: 2. This CDR3 is CASRRTGADTQYF. CDR3 nucleotides: TGTGCCAGCAGAAGGACAGGGGCAGATACGCAGTATTTT.

This clonotype was counted at least ten times. This chain joins TRBV7-9 and TRBJ1-4, with D possibly matching TRBD1 (5 bases). This CDR3 is 13 amino acids long. Germline V CDR1 and CDR2: SEHNR, FQNEAQ (reference sequence). V was pared by 4 bases and J by 4 bases, with 7 bases between. The CDR3 is CASSWQGNEKLFF. CDR3 nucleotides: TGTGCCAGCAGCTGGCAGGGTAATGAAAAACTGTTTTTT.

This sequence joins TRBV11-3 and TRBJ2-3; 7 bases are a match to TRBD2. The CDR3 spans 13 residues. Looked up from germline, CDR1 is SGHNT and CDR2 is YENEEA. Trimming took 4 bases from V and 14 from J; bases not matched to a gene: 12. The CDR3 loop reads CASSSYSSGSWYF. The DNA of the CDR3 is TGTGCCAGCAGCTCCTATTCTAGCGGTTCTTGGTATTTT. Full variable domain (rest looked up from reference TRBV11-3 and TRBJ2-3): EAGVVQSPRYKIIEKKQPVAFWCNPISGHNTLYWYLQNLGQGPELLIRYENEEAVDDSQLPKDRFSAERLKGVDSTLKIQPAELGDSAVYLCASSSYSSGSWYFGPGTRLTVL.

This clonotype showed up many times. The V call is TRBV13, the J call TRBJ1-6; 7 nucleotides match TRBD1. Trimming removed 7 bases from V and 11 bases from J; junction bases left unmatched: 8. This CDR3 has 13 amino acids. Per germline, CDR1 PRHDT and CDR2 FYEKMQ (reference sequence). The CDR3 bases are TGTGCCAGCACCAACAGGGGCTGGGCACCCCTCCACTTT. This encodes CASTNRGWAPLHF.

A few counts support this clonotype. This chain uses TRBV3-1 with TRBJ2-1; D is undetermined. V was shortened by 1 base and J by 6 bases, with 16 bases between the two germline ends. Germline CDR1 and CDR2: LGHDT and YNNKEL (reference sequence). This CDR3 has 16 residues. The CDR3 DNA reads TGTGCCAGCAGCCAAGGCGGCTACTGGAGAGGCAATGAGCAGTTCTTC. It is translated as CASSQGGYWRGNEQFF.

In its sample, this clonotype was seen many times. The rearrangement joins TRBV9 to TRBJ1-2; D remains ambiguous. V lost 3 bases to trimming and J lost 0 bases, with 6 bases between them. CDR1 and CDR2 from the germline V gene are SGDLS and YYNGEE. This CDR3 has 13 amino acids. CDR3 DNA sequence: TGTGCCAGCAGCGGTTTATCTAACTATGGCTACACCTTC. This translates into CASSGLSNYGYTF.

This clonotype was seen at least ten times. The chain joins TRBV12-3 or TRBV12-4 to TRBJ1-5; TRBD1 is a possible D gene (6 bases). The ends were cut back, 3 bases at V and 8 bases at J, with 17 bases in the middle. This CDR3 has 15 amino acids. This CDR3 reads CASSLTGARDKPQHF. In DNA, the CDR3 is TGTGCCAGCAGTTTGACGGGGGCGAGGGACAAGCCCCAGCATTTT.

The chain uses TRBV4-1 and TRBJ1-6; D not resolved. CDR1 and CDR2 from the germline V gene are MGHRA and YSYEKL. There are 16 residues in the CDR3. V shed 0 bases and J shed 8 bases, with 14 bases lying between them. The CDR3 spells CASSQDNLGNHSPLHF. In nucleotides, the CDR3 is TGCGCCAGCAGCCAAGATAATTTAGGGAACCATTCACCCCTCCACTTT.